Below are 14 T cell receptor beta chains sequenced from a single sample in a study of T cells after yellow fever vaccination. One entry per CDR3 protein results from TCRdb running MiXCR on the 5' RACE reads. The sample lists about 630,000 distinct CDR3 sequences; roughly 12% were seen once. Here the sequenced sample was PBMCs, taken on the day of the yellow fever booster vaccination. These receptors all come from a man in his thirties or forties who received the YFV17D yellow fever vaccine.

The CDR3 is CSAIRDRGLEQFF. CDR3 in DNA: TGCAGTGCAATACGCGACAGGGGGCTTGAGCAGTTCTTC. The chain couples TRBV20-1 to TRBJ2-1; 10 bases are shared with TRBD1. Trimming cost V 6 bases and J 9 bases; bases outside gene matches: 8. Germline V CDR1 and CDR2: DFQATT, SNEGSKA (reference sequence). CDR3 length: 13 amino acids.

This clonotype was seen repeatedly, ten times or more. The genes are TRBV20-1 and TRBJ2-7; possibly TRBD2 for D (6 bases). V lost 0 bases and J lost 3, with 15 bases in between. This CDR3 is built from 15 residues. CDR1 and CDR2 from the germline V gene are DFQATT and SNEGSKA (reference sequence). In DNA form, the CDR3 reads TGCAGTGCTAGAGATCGGCGGGGTAGTTACTACGAGCAGTACTTC. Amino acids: CSARDRRGSYYEQYF.

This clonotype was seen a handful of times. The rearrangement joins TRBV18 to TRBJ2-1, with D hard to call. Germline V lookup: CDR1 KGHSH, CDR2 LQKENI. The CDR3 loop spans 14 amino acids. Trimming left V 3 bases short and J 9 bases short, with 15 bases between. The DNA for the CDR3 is TGTGCCAGCTCACCTTCTGGAGCTGTTGGTGAGCAGTTCTTC. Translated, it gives CASSPSGAVGEQFF. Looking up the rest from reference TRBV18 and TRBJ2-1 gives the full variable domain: NAGVMQNPRHLVRRRGQEARLRCSPMKGHSHVYWYRQLPEEGLKFMVYLQKENIIDESGMPKERFSAEFPKEGPSILRIQQVVRGDSAAYFCASSPSGAVGEQFFGPGTRLTVL.

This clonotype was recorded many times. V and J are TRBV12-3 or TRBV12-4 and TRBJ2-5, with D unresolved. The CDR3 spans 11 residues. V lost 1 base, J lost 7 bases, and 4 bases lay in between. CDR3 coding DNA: TGTGCCAGCAGTTTAGTTGCGACCCAGTACTTC. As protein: CASSLVATQYF.

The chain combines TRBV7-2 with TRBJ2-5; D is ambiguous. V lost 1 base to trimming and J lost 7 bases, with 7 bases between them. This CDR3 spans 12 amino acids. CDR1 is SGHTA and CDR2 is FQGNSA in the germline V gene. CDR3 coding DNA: TGTGCCAGCAGCTTAGAAGCTAGGACCCAGTACTTC. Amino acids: CASSLEARTQYF.

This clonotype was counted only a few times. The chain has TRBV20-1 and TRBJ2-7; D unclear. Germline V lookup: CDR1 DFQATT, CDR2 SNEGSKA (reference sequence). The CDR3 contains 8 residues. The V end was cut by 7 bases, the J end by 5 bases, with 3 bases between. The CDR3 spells CSVDEQYF. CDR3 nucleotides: TGCAGTGTAGACGAGCAGTACTTC.

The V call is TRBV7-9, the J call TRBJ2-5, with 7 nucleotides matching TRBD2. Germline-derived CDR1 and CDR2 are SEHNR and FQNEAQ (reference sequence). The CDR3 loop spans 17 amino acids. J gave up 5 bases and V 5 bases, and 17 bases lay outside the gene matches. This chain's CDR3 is CASSRFLVSGGSETQYF. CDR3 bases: TGTGCCAGCAGCCGGTTTCTTGTGTCGGGAGGAAGTGAGACCCAGTACTTC.

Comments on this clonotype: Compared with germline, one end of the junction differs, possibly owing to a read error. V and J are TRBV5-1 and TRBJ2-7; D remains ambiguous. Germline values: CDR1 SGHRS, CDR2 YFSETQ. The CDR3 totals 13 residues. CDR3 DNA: TGTGCCAGCAGCTTAGGGCAGATCTACGAGCAGTACTTC. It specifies CASSLGQIYEQYF. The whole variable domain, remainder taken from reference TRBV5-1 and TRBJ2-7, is KAGVTQTPRYLIKTRGQQVTLSCSPISGHRSVSWYQQTPGQGLQFLFEYFSETQRNKGNFPGRFSGRQFSNSRSEMNVSTLELGDSALYLCASSLGQIYEQYFGPGTRLTVT.

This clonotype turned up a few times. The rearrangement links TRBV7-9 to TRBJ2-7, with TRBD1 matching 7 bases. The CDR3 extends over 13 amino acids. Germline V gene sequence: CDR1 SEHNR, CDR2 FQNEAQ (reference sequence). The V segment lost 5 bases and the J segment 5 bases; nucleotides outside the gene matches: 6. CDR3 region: CASSTTGIHEQYF. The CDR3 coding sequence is TGTGCCAGCAGCACGACAGGGATCCACGAGCAGTACTTC.

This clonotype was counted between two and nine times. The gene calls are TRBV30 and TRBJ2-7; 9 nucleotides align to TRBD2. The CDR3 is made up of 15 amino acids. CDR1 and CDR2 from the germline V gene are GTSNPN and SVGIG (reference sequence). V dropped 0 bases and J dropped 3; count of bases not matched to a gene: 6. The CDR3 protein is CAWSVSTSGLYEQYF. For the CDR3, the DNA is TGTGCCTGGAGTGTATCGACTAGCGGACTCTACGAGCAGTACTTC.

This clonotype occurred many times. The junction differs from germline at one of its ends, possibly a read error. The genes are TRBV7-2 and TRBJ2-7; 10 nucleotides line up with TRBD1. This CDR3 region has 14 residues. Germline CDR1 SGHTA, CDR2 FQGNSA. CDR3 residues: CASSLRDRGYEQYF. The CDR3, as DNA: TGCGCCAGCAGCTTGCGGGACAGGGGATACGAGCAGTACTTC.

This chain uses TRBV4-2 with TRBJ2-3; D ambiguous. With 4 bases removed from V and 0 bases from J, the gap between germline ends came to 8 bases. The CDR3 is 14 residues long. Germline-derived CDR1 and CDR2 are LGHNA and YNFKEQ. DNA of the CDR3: TGTGCCAGCAGCCTTAAATCCAGCACAGATACGCAGTATTTT. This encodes CASSLKSSTDTQYF.

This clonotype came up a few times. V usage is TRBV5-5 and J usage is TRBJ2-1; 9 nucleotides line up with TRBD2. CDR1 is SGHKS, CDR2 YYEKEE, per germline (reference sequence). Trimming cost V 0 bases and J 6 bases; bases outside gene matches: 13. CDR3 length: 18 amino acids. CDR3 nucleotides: TGTGCCAGCAGCTTGGTTTCCGCGGGAGGGATAATTATCAATGAGCAGTTCTTC. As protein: CASSLVSAGGIIINEQFF.

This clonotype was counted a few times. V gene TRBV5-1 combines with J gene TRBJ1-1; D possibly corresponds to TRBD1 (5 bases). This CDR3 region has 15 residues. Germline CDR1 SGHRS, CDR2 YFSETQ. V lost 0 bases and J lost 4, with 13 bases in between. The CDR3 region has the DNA TGCGCCAGCAGCTTGGCCGGGAACGGGGGCACTGAAGCTTTCTTT. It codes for CASSLAGNGGTEAFF.